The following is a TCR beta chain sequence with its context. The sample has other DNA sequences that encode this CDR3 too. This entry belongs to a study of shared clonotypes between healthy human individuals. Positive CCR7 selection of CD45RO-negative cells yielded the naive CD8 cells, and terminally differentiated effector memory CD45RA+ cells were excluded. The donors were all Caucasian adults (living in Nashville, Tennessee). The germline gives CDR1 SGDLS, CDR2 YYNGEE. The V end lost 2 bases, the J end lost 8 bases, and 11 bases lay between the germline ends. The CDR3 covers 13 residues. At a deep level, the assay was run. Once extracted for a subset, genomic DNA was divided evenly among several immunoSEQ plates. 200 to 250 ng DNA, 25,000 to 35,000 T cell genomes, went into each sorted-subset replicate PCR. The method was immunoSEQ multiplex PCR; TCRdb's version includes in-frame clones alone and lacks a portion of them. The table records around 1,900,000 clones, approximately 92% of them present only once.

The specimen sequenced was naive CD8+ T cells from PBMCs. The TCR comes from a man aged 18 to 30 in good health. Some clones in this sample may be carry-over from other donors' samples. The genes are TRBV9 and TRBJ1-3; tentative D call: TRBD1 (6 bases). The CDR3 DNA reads TGTGCCAGCAGCGTCGGGGGCGCGGACACCATATATTTT. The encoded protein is CASSVGGADTIYF.